This record looks at one TCR beta chain sequence and its context. This sample stems from a study of human versus mouse CDR3 diversity and MHC coevolution. Using immunoSEQ multiplex PCR, the repertoire was profiled, and TCRdb retains in-frame clones only, with some absent. Here the sample spans tens of thousands of clones, around 95% being singletons. The CDR3 contains 14 residues. Trimming pared 1 base from V and 0 bases from J, leaving 10 bases between. Germline CDR1 reads GTSNPN; CDR2 reads SVGIG (reference sequence). This TCR was recovered from a person between 25 and 70 years old in good health. The chain links TRBV30 to TRBJ2-7; a possible D gene is TRBD2 (6 bases). The sequenced sample was naive CD4+ T cells from blood. Subset reported: CD45RO-negative CD62L-positive naive CD4 T cells. The CDR3 region is CAWSGSGVSYEQYF. CDR3 nucleotide sequence: TGTGCCTGGAGTGGATCGGGGGTCTCCTACGAGCAGTACTTC.